The clone carrying this TCR beta chain was seen more than once but under ten times. Its antigen is not known. These data come from a study of naive and memory T cell subsets. Study-level points and caveats: In naive cells, over 95% of TCR sequences were seen only once. In CD4 and CD8 cells, diversity dropped from naive through EMRA. Possibly reflecting memory cells re-expressing CD45RA, a few larger clonotypes occurred in naive repertoires, especially CD8.

The CDR3 extends over 14 amino acids. The germline V gene encodes CDR1 DFQATT and CDR2 SNEGSKA (reference sequence). Deletions cut 1 base from V and 6 bases from J, with 12 bases between. Two oligonucleotides, mixed equimolar, formed the beta constant-region primer covering TRBC1 and TRBC2. Ligated cDNA was amplified by four rounds of PCR with nested alpha and beta constant-region primers and SP2. A 12-nucleotide UMI and the SP2 primer were added to the cDNA 3' end by oligonucleotide ligation. TCRdb re-called the UMI-ligation and nested PCR reads through MiXCR, storing one row per CDR3 protein. The sample shows 98,000 or so distinct CDR3 sequences, approximately 10% of them seen only once.

The receptor was derived from a human donor in good health. This chain connects TRBV20-1 to TRBJ2-2, with D perhaps TRBD2 (5 bases). The material sequenced was naive CD4+ T cells from blood. CDR3 sequence: CSARGWEKAGELFF. In DNA, the CDR3 is TGCAGTGCTAGAGGGTGGGAGAAGGCCGGGGAGCTGTTTTTT.